This TCR beta chain was sequenced for a study of shared clonotypes between healthy human individuals. Some clones are missing from TCRdb's copy, which holds only in-frame ones; the method was immunoSEQ multiplex PCR. The sample consists of some 2 million clones, about 95% of them appearing once. CD45RO-negative, CCR7-selected cells formed the naive CD8 fraction, which excluded terminally differentiated effector memory CD45RA+ cells. Germline V gene lookup returns CDR1 SGDLS and CDR2 YYNGEE. The V end lost 0 bases, the J end lost 7 bases, and 11 bases lay between the germline ends. The length of the CDR3 is 14 residues.

The source of this sequence is a man aged 18 to 30 in good health. The chain has TRBV9 and TRBJ2-1; D uncertain. The sequenced sample was naive CD8+ T cells sorted from blood. The CDR3 sequence: CASSVDGSQNEQFF. The CDR3, as DNA: TGTGCCAGCAGCGTAGATGGTAGTCAGAATGAGCAGTTCTTC.